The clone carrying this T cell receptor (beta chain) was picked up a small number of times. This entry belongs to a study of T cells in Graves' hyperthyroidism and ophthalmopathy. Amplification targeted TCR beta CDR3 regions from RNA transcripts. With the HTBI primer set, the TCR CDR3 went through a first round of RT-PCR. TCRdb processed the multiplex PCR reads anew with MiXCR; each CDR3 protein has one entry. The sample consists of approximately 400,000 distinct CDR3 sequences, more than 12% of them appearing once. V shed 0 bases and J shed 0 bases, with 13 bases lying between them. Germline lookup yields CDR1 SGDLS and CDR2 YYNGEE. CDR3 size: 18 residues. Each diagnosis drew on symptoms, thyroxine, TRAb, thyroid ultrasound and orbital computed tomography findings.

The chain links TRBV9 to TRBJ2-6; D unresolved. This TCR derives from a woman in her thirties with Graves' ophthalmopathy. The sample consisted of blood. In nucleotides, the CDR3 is TGTGCCAGCAGCGTAGCGTTAGGTGTTCCCTCTGGGGCCAACGTCCTGACTTTC. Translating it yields CASSVALGVPSGANVLTF.